The next 14 T cell receptor beta chains were all read from a single sample in a study of blood T cell repertoires in COVID-19 (TCRdb year 2020). Preparation of the library involved the immunoSEQ multiplex PCR assay. Entries here come from immuneACCESS through TCRdb and include only in-frame sequences with V and J called. Some clones fail to appear in such tables; in the studies checked, an unresolved V gene covers under half of the shortfall, and the cause of the remainder is unknown. For this sample the table gives around 260,000 clones, of which approximately 87% were detected only once. Jointly, the top ten make up roughly 4.5% of the sample. Sequencing was carried out using peripheral blood. The origin of the receptors is a man between 60 and 75 years old who had recovered from COVID-19.

J is TRBJ1-2 and V is TRBV2; D perhaps matches TRBD1 (6 bases). The length of the CDR3 is 14 residues. Germline V gives CDR1 SNHLY, CDR2 FYNNEI. V was shortened by 8 bases and J by 0 bases, with 13 bases between the two germline ends. The CDR3, as DNA: TGTGCCAGCCAGAGACAGGCCACTAACTATGGCTACACCTTC. It codes for CASQRQATNYGYTF.

V and J are TRBV12-5 and TRBJ1-1, with TRBD1 identical over 7 bases. CDR3 length equals 17 residues. Per germline, CDR1 LGHNT and CDR2 FRNRAP. The ends lost 4 bases at V and 4 bases at J; junction bases unmatched: 15. The CDR3: CASGSMTGQIDGTEAFF. CDR3 nucleotides: TGTGCTAGTGGTTCGATGACAGGGCAGATTGACGGCACTGAAGCTTTCTTT.

This clone occurred once. The chain uses TRBV11-3 and TRBJ2-2; 10 bases are shared with TRBD1. Germline V CDR1 and CDR2: SGHNT, YENEEA. With 5 bases clipped from V and 1 base from J, the junction kept 4 bases outside the gene matches. CDR3 length: 16 residues. The chain's CDR3 is CASSPRDRGNTGELFF. The CDR3 coding sequence is TGTGCCAGCAGCCCCCGGGACAGGGGGAACACCGGGGAGCTGTTTTTT.

The chain combines TRBV5-1 with TRBJ1-4; TRBD1 might be the D (5 bases). Germline-derived CDR1 and CDR2 are SGHRS and YFSETQ. V was shortened by 0 bases and J by 10 bases, with 10 bases between the two germline ends. The CDR3 is made up of 13 amino acids. As DNA, the CDR3 is TGCGCCAGCAGCTTGGCAGACAGCCGAAAACTGTTTTTT. Translation: CASSLADSRKLFF.

The rearrangement links TRBV7-2 to TRBJ2-5, with D possibly matching TRBD2 (7 bases). Germline V gene sequence: CDR1 SGHTA, CDR2 FQGNSA. Trimming cost V 5 bases and J 1 base, with 11 bases left between them. CDR3 size: 14 residues. This CDR3 reads CASSPGGPQETQYF. CDR3 coding DNA: TGTGCCAGCAGCCCGGGGGGCCCCCAAGAGACCCAGTACTTC.

The chain recombines TRBV2 with TRBJ2-5, with a possible D match to TRBD1 (6 bases). The V and J ends lost 6 bases and 5 bases respectively, with 22 bases between them. CDR3 length: 16 residues. Germline CDR1 SNHLY, CDR2 FYNNEI. The CDR3 DNA follows: TGTGCCAGCAGCGGTAAAGGGGGAATTGGTCGGGAGACCCAGTACTTC. It encodes CASSGKGGIGRETQYF.

J is TRBJ2-5 and V is TRBV11-2, with 13 bases identical to TRBD2. The germline V gene has CDR1 SGHAT and CDR2 FQNNGV. The CDR3 consists of 16 residues. V shed 3 bases and J 5 bases; nucleotides not matched to a gene: 6. The DNA of the CDR3 is TGTGCCAGCAGCTTCGAGACTAGCGGGAGGTGGGAGACCCAGTACTTC. This translates into CASSFETSGRWETQYF.

V is TRBV12-3 or TRBV12-4 and J is TRBJ1-1; D uncertain. The V end was cut by 2 bases, the J end by 4 bases, with 5 bases between. This CDR3 spans 12 amino acids. The DNA of the CDR3 is TGTGCCAGCAGTTTATATCCCACTGAAGCTTTCTTT. The encoded protein is CASSLYPTEAFF.

The chain joins TRBV28 to TRBJ1-1; D is possibly TRBD1 (5 bases). Germline-derived CDR1 and CDR2 are MDHEN and SYDVKM. The V end lost 5 bases, the J end lost 7 bases, and 17 bases lay between the germline ends. The CDR3 runs 14 residues. CDR3 bases: TGTGCCAGCAGTGTCACTCAGGGCCGCGGTGAAGCTTTCTTT. Encoded protein: CASSVTQGRGEAFF.

The chain couples TRBV3-1 (or the pseudogene TRBV3-2) to TRBJ1-2, with 10 bases lining up with TRBD1. The CDR3 totals 16 residues. Germline CDR1 and CDR2: LGHDT and YNNKEL (reference sequence). Losses at the gene ends were 1 base for V and 7 bases for J; bases not matched to a gene: 9. The CDR3 region is CASSQGSGTGVVGYTF. The DNA for the CDR3 is TGTGCCAGCAGCCAAGGATCCGGGACAGGGGTGGTTGGCTACACCTTC.

The rearrangement links TRBV5-4 to TRBJ1-6, with D hard to call. The CDR3 has 14 residues. Trimming shortened V by 0 bases and J by 7 bases, and 8 bases separated the two germline ends. Germline values: CDR1 SGHNT, CDR2 YYREEE (reference sequence). CDR3 region: CASSLVAGNSPLHF. The CDR3 DNA is TGTGCCAGCAGCTTGGTGGCCGGGAATTCACCCCTCCACTTT.

A few counts support this clone. The V gene is TRBV6-6, the J gene TRBJ1-6; D not certain. Germline CDR1 and CDR2: MNHNY and SVGAGI (reference sequence). CDR3 length: 15 amino acids. V was trimmed by 1 base and J by 0 bases, leaving 4 bases between them. CDR3 protein: CASSYLSSYNSPLHF. The CDR3 nucleotides read TGTGCCAGCAGTTACTTGAGCTCCTATAATTCACCCCTCCACTTT.

The chain is built from TRBV3-1 (or the pseudogene TRBV3-2) and TRBJ1-1, with D unclear. Trimming pared 1 base from V and 7 bases from J, leaving 13 bases between. CDR1 and CDR2 from the germline V gene are LGHDT and YNNKEL (reference sequence). The CDR3 covers 14 residues. CDR3 sequence reads: CASSQVNFGVEAFF. The CDR3 bases are TGTGCCAGCAGCCAAGTCAATTTCGGGGTTGAAGCTTTCTTT.

Only a few counts were recorded for this clone. The rearrangement links TRBV6-2 or TRBV6-3 to TRBJ1-6; D is perhaps TRBD1 (5 bases). Between the trimmed V and J ends, which lost 4 bases and 9 bases, there was a span of 10 bases. This CDR3 is built from 13 residues. Germline loops: CDR1 MNHEY, CDR2 SVGEGT. The CDR3 DNA is TGTGCCAGCAGTTCCAGACAGACTTCACCCCTCCACTTT. Translation: CASSSRQTSPLHF.